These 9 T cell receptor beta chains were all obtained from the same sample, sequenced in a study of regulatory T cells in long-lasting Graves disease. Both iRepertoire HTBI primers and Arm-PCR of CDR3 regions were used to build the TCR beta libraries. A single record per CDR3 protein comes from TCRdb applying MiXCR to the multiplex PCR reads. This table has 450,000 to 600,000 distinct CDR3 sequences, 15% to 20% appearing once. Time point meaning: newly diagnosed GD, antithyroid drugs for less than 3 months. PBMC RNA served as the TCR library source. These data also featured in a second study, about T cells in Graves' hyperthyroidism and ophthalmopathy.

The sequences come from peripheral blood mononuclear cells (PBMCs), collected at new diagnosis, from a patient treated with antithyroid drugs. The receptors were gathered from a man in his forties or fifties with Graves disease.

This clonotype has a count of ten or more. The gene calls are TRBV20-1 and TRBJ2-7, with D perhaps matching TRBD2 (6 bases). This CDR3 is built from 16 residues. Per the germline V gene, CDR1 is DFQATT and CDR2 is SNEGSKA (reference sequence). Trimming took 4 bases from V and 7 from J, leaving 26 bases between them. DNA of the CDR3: TGCAGTGCTACTCGGGCTGCGGGACCCATCGTGTTGGAGCAGTACTTC. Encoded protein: CSATRAAGPIVLEQYF.

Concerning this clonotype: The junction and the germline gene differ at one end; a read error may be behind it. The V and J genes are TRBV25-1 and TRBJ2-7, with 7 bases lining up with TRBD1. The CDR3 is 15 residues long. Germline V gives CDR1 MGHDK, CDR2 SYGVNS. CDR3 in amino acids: CASSQEDRESGEQYF. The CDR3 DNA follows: TGCGCCAGCAGCCAAGAAGACAGGGAATCCGGCGAGCAGTACTTC.

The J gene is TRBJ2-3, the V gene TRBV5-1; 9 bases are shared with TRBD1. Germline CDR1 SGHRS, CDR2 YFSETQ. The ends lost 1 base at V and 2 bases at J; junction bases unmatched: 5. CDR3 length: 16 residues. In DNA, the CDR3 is TGCGCCAGCAGCTTGATGGGACAGGGTCCCACAGATACGCAGTATTTT. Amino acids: CASSLMGQGPTDTQYF.

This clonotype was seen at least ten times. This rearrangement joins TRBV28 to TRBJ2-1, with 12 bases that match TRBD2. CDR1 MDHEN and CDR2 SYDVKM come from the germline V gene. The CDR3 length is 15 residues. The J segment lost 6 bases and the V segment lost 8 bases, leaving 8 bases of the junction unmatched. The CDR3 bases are TGTGCCAGCGGGCTAGCGGGAGGGCCGGGCAATGAGCAGTTCTTC. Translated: CASGLAGGPGNEQFF.

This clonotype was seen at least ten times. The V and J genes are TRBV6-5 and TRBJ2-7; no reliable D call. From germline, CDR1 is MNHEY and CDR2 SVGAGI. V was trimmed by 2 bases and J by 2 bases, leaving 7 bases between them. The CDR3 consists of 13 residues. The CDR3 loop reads CASSYGETYEQYF. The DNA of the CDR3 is TGTGCCAGCAGTTACGGGGAAACCTACGAGCAGTACTTC.

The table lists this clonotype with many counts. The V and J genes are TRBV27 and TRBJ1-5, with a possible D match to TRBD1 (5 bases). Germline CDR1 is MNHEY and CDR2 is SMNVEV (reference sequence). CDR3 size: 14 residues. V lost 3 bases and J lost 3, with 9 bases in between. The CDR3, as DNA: TGTGCCAGCAGTTTGGGGCAGCACAATCAGCCCCAGCATTTT. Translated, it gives CASSLGQHNQPQHF.

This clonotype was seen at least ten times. CDR3 sequence (DNA): TGTGCCAGCACCTCCCTGGCAGGGGGTGTGGATGGCTACACCTTC. Translated, it gives CASTSLAGGVDGYTF. This rearrangement joins TRBV28 to TRBJ1-2, with 7 bases fitting TRBD1. In germline, CDR1 is MDHEN, CDR2 SYDVKM. The V segment lost 7 bases and the J segment 6 bases; nucleotides outside the gene matches: 14. The CDR3 totals 15 residues.

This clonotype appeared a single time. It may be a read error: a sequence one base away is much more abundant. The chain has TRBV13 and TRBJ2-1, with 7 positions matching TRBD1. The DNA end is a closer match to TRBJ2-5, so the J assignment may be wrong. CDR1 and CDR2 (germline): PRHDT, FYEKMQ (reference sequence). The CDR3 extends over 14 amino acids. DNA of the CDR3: TGTGCCAGCAGCTTCGACAGGGTGCAAGAGACCCAGTACTTC. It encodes CASSFDRVQETQYF.

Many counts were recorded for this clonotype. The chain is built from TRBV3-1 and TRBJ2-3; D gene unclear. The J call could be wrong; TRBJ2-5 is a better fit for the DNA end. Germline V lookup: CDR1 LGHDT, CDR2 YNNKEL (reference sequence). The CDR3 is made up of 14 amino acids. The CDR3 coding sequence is TGTGCCAGCAGCCAACGGGCCTTAGGAAGAACCCAGTACTTC. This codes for CASSQRALGRTQYF.